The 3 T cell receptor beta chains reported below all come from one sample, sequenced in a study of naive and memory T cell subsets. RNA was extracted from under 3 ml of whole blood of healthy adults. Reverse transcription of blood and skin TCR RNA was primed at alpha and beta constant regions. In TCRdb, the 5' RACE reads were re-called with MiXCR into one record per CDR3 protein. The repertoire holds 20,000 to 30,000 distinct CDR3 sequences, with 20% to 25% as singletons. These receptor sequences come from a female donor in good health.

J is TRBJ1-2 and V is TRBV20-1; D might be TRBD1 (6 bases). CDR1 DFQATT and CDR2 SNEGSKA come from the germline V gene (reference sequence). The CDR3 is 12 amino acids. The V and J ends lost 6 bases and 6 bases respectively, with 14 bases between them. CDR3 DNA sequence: TGCAGTGCCAAATCCCCAGGGGATGGCTACACCTTC. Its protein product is CSAKSPGDGYTF.

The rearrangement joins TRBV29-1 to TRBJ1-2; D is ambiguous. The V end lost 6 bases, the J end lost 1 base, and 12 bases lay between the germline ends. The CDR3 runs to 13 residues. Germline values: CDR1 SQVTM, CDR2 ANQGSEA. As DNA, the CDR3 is TGCAGCGTGAAGGGAGGGAATAACTATGGCTACACCTTC. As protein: CSVKGGNNYGYTF.

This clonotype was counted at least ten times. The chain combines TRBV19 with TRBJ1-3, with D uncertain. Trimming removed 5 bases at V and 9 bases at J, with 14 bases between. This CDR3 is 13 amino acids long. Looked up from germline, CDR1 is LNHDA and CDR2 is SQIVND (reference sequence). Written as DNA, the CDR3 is TGTGCCAGTAGTGACCAACGACGTGGCACCATATATTTT. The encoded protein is CASSDQRRGTIYF.